The source of this TCR beta chain is a study of CD8+ T cells in alopecia areata. Study outcomes and limitations: Scalp samples also yield sequences from resident alphabeta T cells of normal skin. Especially in alopecia totalis/universalis, lesional scalp showed greater clonality than normal scalp did.

This CDR3 contains 15 residues. J lost 0 bases, V lost 3 bases, and 6 bases had no gene match. CDR1 SGDLS and CDR2 YYNGEE come from the germline V gene. Concerning this clone itself: Antigen: not known.

After isolation, RNA underwent reverse transcription to generate cDNA as the sequencing template. Sequenced by immunoSEQ multiplex PCR; TCRdb stores in-frame clones only, minus some. The data hold 80,000 or so clones, with roughly 66% observed a single time. Treatment denoted: oral pan-JAK inhibitor, 5-10 mg twice daily. It was from PBMCs that CD4+ and CD8+ T cells were sorted. The specimen was CD8+ T cells sorted from blood, collected at week 24, from a patient treated with tofacitinib. The sequence was collected from a human donor with alopecia areata. This chain joins TRBV9 and TRBJ2-7; 7 bases map to TRBD2. The CDR3 region has the DNA TGTGCCAGCAGCGCCGGGGGGATTTACTCCTACGAGCAGTACTTC. Amino acid sequence: CASSAGGIYSYEQYF. Using reference TRBV9 and TRBJ2-7 for the parts outside the CDR3, the full variable domain is DSGVTQTPKHLITATGQRVTLRCSPRSGDLSVYWYQQSLDQGLQFLIQYYNGEERAKGNILERFSAQQFPDLHSELNLSSLELGDSALYFCASSAGGIYSYEQYFGPGTRLTVT.